This TCR beta chain emerged from a study of blood T cells in healthy people across ages. A second PCR, run for about 7 to 11 cycles, used a sample-barcoded 5' primer plus a J-beta primer mix. TCRdb processed the 5' RACE reads anew with MiXCR; each CDR3 protein has one entry. Altogether 380,000 or so distinct CDR3 sequences are present, 45% to 60% being singletons, with the ten largest covering 51%. Findings and limits, study-wide: More naive CD4+ cells and higher diversity marked long-lived donors relative to aged donors. Total diversity from one million sequenced T cells was likely underestimated.

The germline V gene encodes CDR1 KGHSY and CDR2 FQNENV. The CDR3 is 14 residues long. The ends were cut back, 7 bases at V and 0 bases at J, with 7 bases in the middle. This clonotype was recorded a few times. The antigen is unknown. The sample taken for sequencing was blood. This chain connects TRBV16 to TRBJ2-6; D unresolved. This receptor was identified in a man in his sixties in good health. DNA of the CDR3: TGTGCCAGCACGCCACACTCTGGGGCCAACGTCCTGACTTTC. Amino acids: CASTPHSGANVLTF.